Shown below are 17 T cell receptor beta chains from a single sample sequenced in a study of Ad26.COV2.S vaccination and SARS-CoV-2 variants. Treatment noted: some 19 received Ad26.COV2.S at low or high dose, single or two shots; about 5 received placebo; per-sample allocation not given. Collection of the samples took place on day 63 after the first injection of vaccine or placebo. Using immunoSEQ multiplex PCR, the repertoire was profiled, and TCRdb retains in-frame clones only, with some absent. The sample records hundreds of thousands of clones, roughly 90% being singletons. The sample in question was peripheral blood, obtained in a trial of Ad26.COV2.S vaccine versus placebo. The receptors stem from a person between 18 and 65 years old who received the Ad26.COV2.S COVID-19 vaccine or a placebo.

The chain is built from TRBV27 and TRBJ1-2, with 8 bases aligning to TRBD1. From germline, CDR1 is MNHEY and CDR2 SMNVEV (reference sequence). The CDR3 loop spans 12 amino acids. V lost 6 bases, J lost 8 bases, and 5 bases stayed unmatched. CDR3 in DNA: TGTGCCAGCAGGGGGACAGGTGCAGGCTACACCTTC. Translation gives CASRGTGAGYTF.

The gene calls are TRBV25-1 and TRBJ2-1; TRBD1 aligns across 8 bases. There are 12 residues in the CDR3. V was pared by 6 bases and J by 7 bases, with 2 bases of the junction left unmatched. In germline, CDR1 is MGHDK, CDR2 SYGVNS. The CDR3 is CASRGTGNEQFF. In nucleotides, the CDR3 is TGTGCCAGCAGGGGGACAGGTAATGAGCAGTTCTTC.

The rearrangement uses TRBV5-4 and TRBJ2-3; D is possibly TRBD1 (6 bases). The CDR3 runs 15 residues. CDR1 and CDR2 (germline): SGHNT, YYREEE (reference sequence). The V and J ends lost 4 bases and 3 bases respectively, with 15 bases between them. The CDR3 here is CASSRGPTGTDTQYF. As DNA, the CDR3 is TGTGCCAGCAGCCGGGGACCTACAGGGACAGATACGCAGTATTTT.

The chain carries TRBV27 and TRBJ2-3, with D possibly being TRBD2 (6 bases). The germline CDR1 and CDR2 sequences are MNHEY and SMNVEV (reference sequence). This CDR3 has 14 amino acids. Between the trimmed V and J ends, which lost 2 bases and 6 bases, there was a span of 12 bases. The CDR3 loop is CASSLRRGGDTQYF. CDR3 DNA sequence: TGTGCCAGCAGTTTACGGCGGGGCGGTGATACGCAGTATTTT.

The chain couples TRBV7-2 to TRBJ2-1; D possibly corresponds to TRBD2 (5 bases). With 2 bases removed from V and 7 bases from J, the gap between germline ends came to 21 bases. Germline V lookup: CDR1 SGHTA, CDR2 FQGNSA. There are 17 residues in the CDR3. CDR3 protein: CASSLRPGPSIPNEQFF. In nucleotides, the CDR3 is TGTGCCAGCAGCTTACGCCCGGGCCCTAGCATCCCAAATGAGCAGTTCTTC.

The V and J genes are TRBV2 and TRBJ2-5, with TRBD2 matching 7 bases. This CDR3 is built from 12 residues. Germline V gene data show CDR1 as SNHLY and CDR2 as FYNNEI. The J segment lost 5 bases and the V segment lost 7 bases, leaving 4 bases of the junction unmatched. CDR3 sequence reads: CASMGGVETQYF. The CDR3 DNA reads TGTGCCAGCATGGGAGGGGTGGAGACCCAGTACTTC.

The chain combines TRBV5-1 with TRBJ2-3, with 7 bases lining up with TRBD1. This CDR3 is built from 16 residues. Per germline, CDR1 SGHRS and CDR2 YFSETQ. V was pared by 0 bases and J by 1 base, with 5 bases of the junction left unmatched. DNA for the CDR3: TGCGCCAGCAGCTTGGGACAGGGATCGGGCACAGATACGCAGTATTTT. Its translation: CASSLGQGSGTDTQYF. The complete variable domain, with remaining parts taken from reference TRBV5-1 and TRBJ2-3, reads KAGVTQTPRYLIKTRGQQVTLSCSPISGHRSVSWYQQTPGQGLQFLFEYFSETQRNKGNFPGRFSGRQFSNSRSEMNVSTLELGDSALYLCASSLGQGSGTDTQYFGPGTRLTVL.

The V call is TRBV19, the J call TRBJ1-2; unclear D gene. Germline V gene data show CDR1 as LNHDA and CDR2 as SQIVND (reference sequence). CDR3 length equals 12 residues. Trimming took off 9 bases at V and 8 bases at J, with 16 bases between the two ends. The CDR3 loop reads CASLDAPGGYTF. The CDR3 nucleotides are TGTGCCAGCCTCGACGCGCCGGGGGGCTACACCTTC.

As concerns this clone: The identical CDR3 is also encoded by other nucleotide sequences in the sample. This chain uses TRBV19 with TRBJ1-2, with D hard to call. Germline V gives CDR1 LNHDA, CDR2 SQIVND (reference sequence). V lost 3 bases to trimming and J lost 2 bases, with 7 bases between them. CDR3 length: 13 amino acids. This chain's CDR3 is CASSILGNYGYTF. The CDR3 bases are TGTGCCAGTAGTATTTTGGGAAACTATGGCTACACCTTC.

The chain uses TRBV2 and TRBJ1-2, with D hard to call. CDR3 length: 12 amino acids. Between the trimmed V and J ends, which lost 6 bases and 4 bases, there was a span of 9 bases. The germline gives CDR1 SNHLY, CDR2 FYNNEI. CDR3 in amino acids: CASSSLFYGYTF. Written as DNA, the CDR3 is TGTGCCAGCAGCAGCCTCTTCTATGGCTACACCTTC.

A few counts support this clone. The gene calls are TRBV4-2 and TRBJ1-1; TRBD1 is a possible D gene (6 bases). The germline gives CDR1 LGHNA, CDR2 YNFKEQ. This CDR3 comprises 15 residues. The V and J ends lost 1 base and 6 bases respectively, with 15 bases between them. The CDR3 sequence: CASSQGPGDQSEAFF. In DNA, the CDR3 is TGTGCCAGCAGCCAAGGGCCAGGGGACCAATCTGAAGCTTTCTTT.

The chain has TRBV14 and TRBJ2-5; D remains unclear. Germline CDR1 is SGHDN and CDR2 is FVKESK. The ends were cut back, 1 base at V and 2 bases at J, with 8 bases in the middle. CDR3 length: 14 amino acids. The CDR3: CASSQATIQETQYF. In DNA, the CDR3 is TGTGCCAGCAGCCAAGCTACTATTCAAGAGACCCAGTACTTC.

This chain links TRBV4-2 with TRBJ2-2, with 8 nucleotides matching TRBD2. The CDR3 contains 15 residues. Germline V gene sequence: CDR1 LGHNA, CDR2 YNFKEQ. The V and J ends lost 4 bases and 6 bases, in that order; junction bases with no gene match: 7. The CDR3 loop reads CASSRSGSTPGELFF. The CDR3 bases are TGTGCCAGCAGCCGCAGCGGGAGTACCCCCGGGGAGCTGTTTTTT.

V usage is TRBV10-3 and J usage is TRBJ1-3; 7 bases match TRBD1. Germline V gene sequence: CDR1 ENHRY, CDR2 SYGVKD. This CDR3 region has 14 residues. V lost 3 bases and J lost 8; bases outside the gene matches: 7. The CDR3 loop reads CAISDPGQTDTIYF. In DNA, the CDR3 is TGTGCCATCAGTGACCCGGGACAGACCGACACCATATATTTT.

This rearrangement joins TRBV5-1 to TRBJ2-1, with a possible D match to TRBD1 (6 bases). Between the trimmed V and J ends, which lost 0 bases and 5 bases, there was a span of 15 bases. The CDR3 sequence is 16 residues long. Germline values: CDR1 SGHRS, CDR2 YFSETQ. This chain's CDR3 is CASSLVQGFPNNEQFF. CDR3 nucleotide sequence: TGCGCCAGCAGCTTGGTTCAGGGGTTCCCAAACAATGAGCAGTTCTTC. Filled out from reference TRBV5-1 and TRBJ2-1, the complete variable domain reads KAGVTQTPRYLIKTRGQQVTLSCSPISGHRSVSWYQQTPGQGLQFLFEYFSETQRNKGNFPGRFSGRQFSNSRSEMNVSTLELGDSALYLCASSLVQGFPNNEQFFGPGTRLTVL.

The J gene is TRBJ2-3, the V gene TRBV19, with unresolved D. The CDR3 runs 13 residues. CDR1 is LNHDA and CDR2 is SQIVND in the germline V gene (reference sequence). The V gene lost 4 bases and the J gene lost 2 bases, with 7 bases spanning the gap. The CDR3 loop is CASSKVDTDTQYF. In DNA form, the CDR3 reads TGTGCCAGTAGTAAGGTCGACACAGATACGCAGTATTTT.

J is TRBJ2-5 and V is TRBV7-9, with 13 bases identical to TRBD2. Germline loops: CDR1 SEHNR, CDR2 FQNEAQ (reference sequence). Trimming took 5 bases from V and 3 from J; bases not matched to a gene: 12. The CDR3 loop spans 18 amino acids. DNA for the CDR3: TGTGCCAGCAGCCGCCGGACTAGCGGGGGAGTGATGAAAGAGACCCAGTACTTC. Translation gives CASSRRTSGGVMKETQYF.